This TCR beta chain was obtained from a study of CD8+CD57+ T cells in acquired aplastic anemia. The germline V gene encodes CDR1 LNHDA and CDR2 SQIVND (reference sequence). This CDR3 comprises 13 residues. Trimming shortened V by 5 bases and J by 0 bases, and 5 bases separated the two germline ends. This clonotype was seen ten or more times. Profiles of TCR beta VDJ and CDR3 were generated from a genomic DNA template. MiXCR, run by TCRdb on the reads, gives a single entry per CDR3 protein. The sample contains some 150,000 distinct CDR3 sequences, roughly 48% of which appear only once. All sequencing subjects had displayed CD8+CD57+ cell expansion on flow cytometry.

This TCR came from a human donor with aplastic anemia. V usage is TRBV19 and J usage is TRBJ1-5; unclear D gene. The sample consisted of sorted CD4+, CD8+, or CD8+CD57+ T cells (not recorded which) from PBMCs. CDR3 amino acids: CASSFSSNQPQHF. The CDR3 DNA reads TGTGCCAGTAGTTTCAGTAGCAATCAGCCCCAGCATTTT.